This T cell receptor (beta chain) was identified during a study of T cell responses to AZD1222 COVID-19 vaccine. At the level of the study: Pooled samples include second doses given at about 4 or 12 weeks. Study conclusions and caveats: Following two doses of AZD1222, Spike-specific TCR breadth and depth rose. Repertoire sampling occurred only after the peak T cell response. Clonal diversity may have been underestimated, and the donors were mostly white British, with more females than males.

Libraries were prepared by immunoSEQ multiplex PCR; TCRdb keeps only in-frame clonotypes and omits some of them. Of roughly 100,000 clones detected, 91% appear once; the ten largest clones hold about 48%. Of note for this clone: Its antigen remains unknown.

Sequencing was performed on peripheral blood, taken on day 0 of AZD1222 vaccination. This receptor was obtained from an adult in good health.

The CDR3 loop is CASNKLGASGYYEQYF. The CDR3 DNA sequence: TGTGCCAGCAATAAACTTGGGGCTAGCGGGTACTACGAGCAGTACTTC. The chain joins TRBV28 to TRBJ2-7; 8 bases match TRBD2. CDR1 is MDHEN, CDR2 SYDVKM, per germline. The CDR3 is made up of 16 amino acids. The trim removed 7 bases at V and 3 bases at J, leaving 14 bases unmatched.